Each of the 28 T cell receptor beta chains below was sequenced from the same sample in a study of T cell responses to AZD1222 COVID-19 vaccine. Clones were sequenced by immunoSEQ multiplex PCR, and TCRdb holds only the in-frame ones, with some missing. The table shows fewer than 200,000 clones, with roughly nine tenths occurring only once. Sequencing was performed on peripheral blood, taken on day 0 of AZD1222 vaccination. These receptors were collected from an adult in good health.

As to this clone: The sample has other DNA sequences that encode this CDR3 too. The rearrangement links TRBV5-1 to TRBJ1-2; the D gene is possibly TRBD1 (5 bases). The germline gives CDR1 SGHRS, CDR2 YFSETQ. Deletions cut 1 base from V and 1 base from J, with 8 bases between. This CDR3 region has 14 residues. In DNA form, the CDR3 reads TGCGCCAGCAGCTTGCGGGGCAGTAACTATGGCTACACCTTC. This translates into CASSLRGSNYGYTF.

This clone was seen only once. V is TRBV6-6 and J is TRBJ1-5; D uncertain. V lost 1 base and J 0 bases, leaving 10 bases between the germline ends. CDR1 is MNHNY and CDR2 is SVGAGI in the germline V gene (reference sequence). This CDR3 comprises 16 residues. CDR3 DNA sequence: TGTGCCAGCAGTTACTTCTACAGAGATAGCAATCAGCCCCAGCATTTT. As protein: CASSYFYRDSNQPQHF.

This CDR3 reads CASSLTKRQGGRDTEAFF. The CDR3 nucleotides are TGTGCCAGCAGCTTAACGAAAAGACAGGGAGGGAGAGACACTGAAGCTTTCTTT. The chain joins TRBV7-3 to TRBJ1-1, with TRBD1 identical over 7 bases. Germline CDR1 and CDR2: SGHTA and FQGTGA. The CDR3 is 18 residues long. Unmatched junction bases numbered 13, after V lost 0 bases and J lost 3 bases.

V usage is TRBV6-2 or TRBV6-3 and J usage is TRBJ1-1; D unresolved. This CDR3 comprises 15 residues. Per germline, CDR1 MNHEY and CDR2 SVGEGT. Trimming shortened V by 2 bases and J by 0 bases, and 10 bases separated the two germline ends. The CDR3 bases are TGTGCCAGCAGTTACCTTGGAGATATGAACACTGAAGCTTTCTTT. Protein product: CASSYLGDMNTEAFF.

The chain employs TRBV27 and TRBJ1-5; D is uncertain. The CDR3 has 13 residues. In germline, CDR1 is MNHEY, CDR2 SMNVEV (reference sequence). V was clipped by 6 bases and J by 1 base, with 7 bases between them. In DNA, the CDR3 is TGTGCCAGCAGATTTGGAAGCAATCAGCCCCAGCATTTT. Translated: CASRFGSNQPQHF.

This chain uses TRBV19 with TRBJ1-1; D is undetermined. V gave up 5 bases and J gave up 2 bases, with 6 bases separating them. This CDR3 has 12 residues. Looked up from germline, CDR1 is LNHDA and CDR2 is SQIVND (reference sequence). The CDR3 spells CASSRPNTEAFF. Here the CDR3 DNA reads TGTGCCAGTAGTCGGCCAAACACTGAAGCTTTCTTT. Full variable domain (rest looked up from reference TRBV19 and TRBJ1-1): DGGITQSPKYLFRKEGQNVTLSCEQNLNHDAMYWYRQDPGQGLRLIYYSQIVNDFQKGDIAEGYSVSREKKESFPLTVTSAQKNPTAFYLCASSRPNTEAFFGQGTRLTVV.

The V call is TRBV10-1, the J call TRBJ2-1; D unresolved. This CDR3 is 14 amino acids long. V was shortened by 6 bases and J by 9 bases, with 18 bases between the two germline ends. Germline V gene sequence: CDR1 WNHNN, CDR2 SYGVQD (reference sequence). The DNA for the CDR3 is TGCGCCAGCAGACACAGCATCGAAATGGGTGAGCAGTTCTTC. This gives the protein CASRHSIEMGEQFF.

The chain recombines TRBV7-7 with TRBJ2-3, with 11 bases lining up with TRBD2. The CDR3 has 15 residues. Trimming took 2 bases from V and 3 from J; bases not matched to a gene: 1. Germline CDR1 is SSHAT and CDR2 is FNYEAQ (reference sequence). The CDR3 here is CASSLRLAGTDTQYF. The CDR3 nucleotides are TGTGCCAGCAGCTTAAGACTAGCGGGGACAGATACGCAGTATTTT.

In its sample, this clone was seen a few times. This chain uses TRBV18 with TRBJ2-6; D gene uncertain. This CDR3 is 15 amino acids long. Germline assignment: CDR1 KGHSH and CDR2 LQKENI. The V end was cut by 2 bases, the J end by 4 bases, with 9 bases between. CDR3: CASSPTKAGANVLTF. DNA of the CDR3: TGTGCCAGCTCACCAACGAAGGCGGGGGCCAACGTCCTGACTTTC.

This rearrangement joins TRBV27 to TRBJ1-6; 9 nucleotides line up with TRBD1. Germline values: CDR1 MNHEY, CDR2 SMNVEV (reference sequence). V trimming: 5 bases; J trimming: 3 bases; junction bases outside the gene matches: 5. The CDR3 is 16 amino acids. The CDR3 nucleotides are TGTGCCAGCAGTCTCACGACAGGGGGCTATAATTCACCCCTCCACTTT. Residues: CASSLTTGGYNSPLHF.

As to this clone: The junction and the germline gene differ at one end; a read error may be behind it. CDR3 sequence reads: CASSYTRTSTDTQYF. The CDR3 DNA is TGTGCCAGCAGTTATACCCGGACTAGCACTGATACGCAGTATTTT. This chain uses TRBV6-5 with TRBJ2-3; 8 nucleotides align to TRBD2. This CDR3 region has 15 residues. Germline CDR1 MNHEY, CDR2 SVGAGI.

V usage is TRBV3-1 (or the pseudogene TRBV3-2) and J usage is TRBJ2-1; D remains ambiguous. This CDR3 region has 12 residues. Looked up from germline, CDR1 is LGHDT and CDR2 is YNNKEL (reference sequence). V lost 0 bases, J lost 13 bases, and 10 bases lay in between. CDR3 residues: CASSQEWVDQFF. In DNA, the CDR3 is TGTGCCAGCAGCCAAGAGTGGGTGGACCAGTTCTTC.

The chain carries TRBV6-4 and TRBJ2-5; the D call may be TRBD1 or TRBD2 (5 bases each). Per the germline V gene, CDR1 is MRHNA and CDR2 is SNTAGT. The V end was cut by 8 bases, the J end by 2 bases, with 15 bases between. The CDR3 contains 14 residues. CDR3 nucleotides: TGTGCCAGCTCGACCGGGACCAGACAAGAGACCCAGTACTTC. It specifies CASSTGTRQETQYF.

The chain joins TRBV28 to TRBJ1-5; D might be TRBD1 (6 bases). The germline V gene has CDR1 MDHEN and CDR2 SYDVKM. Trimming took 2 bases from V and 2 from J, leaving 13 bases between them. The CDR3 consists of 16 residues. The CDR3 is CASSLIRGGGNQPQHF. In DNA, the CDR3 is TGTGCCAGCAGTTTAATCAGGGGTGGGGGCAATCAGCCCCAGCATTTT.

The rearrangement uses TRBV28 and TRBJ1-3; D not resolved. The V gene lost 6 bases and the J gene lost 4 bases, with 13 bases spanning the gap. The CDR3 covers 14 residues. Germline V gene lookup returns CDR1 MDHEN and CDR2 SYDVKM. CDR3 sequence (DNA): TGTGCCAGCAGCGCTAGTATAGGGGGAAACACCATATATTTT. Amino acids: CASSASIGGNTIYF.

The chain joins TRBV4-2 to TRBJ1-1; 7 bases are a match to TRBD1. CDR3 length: 16 amino acids. Germline V CDR1 and CDR2: LGHNA, YNFKEQ. J was trimmed by 0 bases and V by 2 bases; bases with no gene match: 6. CDR3 sequence reads: CASSQTQTGLNTEAFF. The CDR3 nucleotides are TGTGCCAGCAGCCAAACTCAGACAGGGTTGAACACTGAAGCTTTCTTT.

This clone was detected a few times. This sequence joins TRBV6-4 and TRBJ2-1; 12 nucleotides align to TRBD2. The V gene's germline CDR1 is MRHNA and CDR2 SNTAGT. The CDR3 loop spans 14 amino acids. V shed 2 bases, J shed 7 bases, and the junction held 0 bases outside the gene matches. The CDR3 sequence: CASSDGLAGNEQFF. The DNA of the CDR3 is TGTGCCAGCAGTGACGGACTAGCGGGGAATGAGCAGTTCTTC.

The J gene is TRBJ1-5, the V gene TRBV27; D not certain. This CDR3 contains 15 residues. In germline, CDR1 is MNHEY, CDR2 SMNVEV (reference sequence). The germline V and J ends were trimmed by 0 bases and 3 bases, with 9 bases remaining between them. This CDR3 reads CASSLSRVNNQPQHF. The CDR3 region has the DNA TGTGCCAGCAGTTTATCGAGAGTAAACAATCAGCCCCAGCATTTT.

The chain joins TRBV9 to TRBJ1-1, with TRBD1 identical over 8 bases. The CDR3 extends over 12 amino acids. Germline V lookup: CDR1 SGDLS, CDR2 YYNGEE. The V segment lost 5 bases and the J segment 11 bases; nucleotides outside the gene matches: 8. The CDR3 here is CASSRQGARAFF. CDR3 sequence (DNA): TGTGCCAGCAGTAGGCAGGGGGCGCGCGCTTTCTTT.

The sample holds one count of this clone. The chain couples TRBV10-3 to TRBJ2-7; D ambiguous. CDR1 ENHRY and CDR2 SYGVKD come from the germline V gene. CDR3 size: 13 residues. Trimming cost V 4 bases and J 6 bases, with 13 bases left between them. The CDR3 spells CAISGEMVGEQYV. DNA of the CDR3: TGTGCCATCAGTGGTGAGATGGTGGGCGAGCAGTACGTC.

This clone occurred a few times. The rearrangement joins TRBV6-5 to TRBJ1-2, with D unclear. Trimming removed 7 bases at V and 5 bases at J, with 17 bases between. CDR1 and CDR2 (germline): MNHEY, SVGAGI. The CDR3 spans 14 residues. The CDR3 sequence is CASTSTDVRYGYTF. The CDR3 DNA sequence: TGTGCCAGCACCAGTACGGACGTACGGTATGGCTACACCTTC.

The chain joins TRBV5-1 to TRBJ2-1, with a possible D match to TRBD2 (7 bases). Trimming removed 5 bases from V and 3 bases from J, with 18 bases in between. CDR1 and CDR2 from the germline V gene are SGHRS and YFSETQ. CDR3 length: 16 residues. This CDR3 is CASSPTGGGGYNEQFF. Here the CDR3 DNA reads TGCGCCAGCAGTCCGACCGGGGGAGGGGGCTACAATGAGCAGTTCTTC.

The chain combines TRBV6-5 with TRBJ2-2; 12 positions match TRBD2. Germline V lookup: CDR1 MNHEY, CDR2 SVGAGI. This CDR3 contains 14 residues. The V gene end was trimmed by 10 bases and the J gene end by 4 bases; junction bases not matched to a gene: 4. In DNA form, the CDR3 reads TGTGCCACCCTAGCGGGAGGGCCCACCGGGGAGCTGTTTTTT. It is translated as CATLAGGPTGELFF.

The V gene is TRBV30, the J gene TRBJ1-1; the D is unclear. Germline V gene sequence: CDR1 GTSNPN, CDR2 SVGIG (reference sequence). Trimming pared 0 bases from V and 1 base from J, leaving 9 bases between. CDR3 size: 14 residues. As DNA, the CDR3 is TGTGCCTGGAGTGTCCGGCGACAGAACACTGAAGCTTTCTTT. Amino acids: CAWSVRRQNTEAFF.

The genes are TRBV5-6 and TRBJ1-6; 7 bases are shared with TRBD1. V was clipped by 3 bases and J by 13 bases; unmatched bases: 13. This CDR3 comprises 15 residues. The germline CDR1 and CDR2 sequences are SGHDT and YYEEEE. In DNA, the CDR3 is TGTGCCAGCAGCTCGACAGGGCCTTATTTAGGGCCCCTCCACTTT. As protein: CASSSTGPYLGPLHF.

This chain links TRBV6-2 or TRBV6-3 with TRBJ2-7; TRBD1 is a possible D gene (5 bases). The length of the CDR3 is 13 residues. The germline CDR1 and CDR2 sequences are MNHEY and SVGEGT. V shed 0 bases and J shed 5 bases, with 8 bases lying between them. CDR3 DNA sequence: TGTGCCAGCAGTTACTCGGCAGGGAACGAGCAGTACGTC. This translates into CASSYSAGNEQYV.

This chain connects TRBV29-1 to TRBJ1-1, with a possible D match to TRBD1 (6 bases). Germline CDR1 is SQVTM and CDR2 is ANQGSEA. Trimming cost V 7 bases and J 5 bases, with 17 bases left between them. This CDR3 spans 13 amino acids. The CDR3 protein is CSALRGLGTEAFF. The CDR3 DNA reads as TGCAGCGCCCTCCGGGGGCTGGGGACTGAAGCTTTCTTT.

V is TRBV19 and J is TRBJ2-4, with 12 nucleotides matching TRBD2. The CDR3 has 17 residues. J was trimmed by 7 bases and V by 3 bases; bases with no gene match: 10. The germline V gene encodes CDR1 LNHDA and CDR2 SQIVND (reference sequence). This chain's CDR3 is CASSIQGTSGSRNIQYF. The CDR3 DNA reads as TGTGCCAGTAGTATCCAGGGGACTAGCGGGTCCAGGAACATTCAGTACTTC.